This T cell receptor beta chain emerged from a study of T cells in Graves' hyperthyroidism and ophthalmopathy. Overall study results and limits: In simple terms, a model built on 13 V-J features told ophthalmopathy apart from stable hyperthyroidism. Ophthalmopathy was identified by the model a median about 6.8 months ahead of onset.

The source material, RNA transcripts, was used to amplify TCR beta CDR3 regions. HTBI primers were the set used in a first-round RT-PCR of the TCR CDR3. TCRdb re-derived calls from the multiplex PCR reads in MiXCR, one entry per CDR3 protein. This sample has a few hundred thousand distinct CDR3 sequences, with about 16% found just once. This CDR3 spans 14 amino acids. V lost 5 bases and J lost 8, with 16 bases in between. Germline V gene lookup returns CDR1 LNHDA and CDR2 SQIVND (reference sequence). Exclusion of a patient resulted from uncontrolled infection, other autoimmune disease, pregnancy or lactation. Clinical symptoms, serum thyroxine and TRAb, thyroid ultrasound and orbital computed tomography together formed the diagnostic basis. On this clonotype: Its antigen is not known.

The TCR sequence derives from a woman aged 25 to 39 with Graves' ophthalmopathy. V is TRBV19 and J is TRBJ2-4; tentatively, D is TRBD2 (7 bases). Sequencing was done on a sample of blood. Here the CDR3 DNA reads TGTGCCAGTAGTCTGTCAGGGAGGGGGGACATTCAGTACTTC. It yields the protein CASSLSGRGDIQYF.